Listed here are 13 T cell receptor beta chains from one sample, sequenced in a study of T cells in Graves' hyperthyroidism and ophthalmopathy (dated by TCRdb to the late 2010s). Library preparation used multiplex PCR. Sequenced on an Illumina HiSeq 2000. The TCR beta CDR3 regions were amplified from the RNA transcripts. A first-round RT-PCR of the TCR CDR3 used the HTBI primer set with the Qiagen OneStep RT-PCR kit. In TCRdb, the public reads were trimmed at Q25 with fastp and aligned with MiXCR, with productive beta chains retained. Rows are combined by CDR3 protein, so each entry shows the most common genes and DNA. The sample table holds about 200,000 distinct CDR3 sequences, of which over 15% were seen once. Roughly 53% of the sample belongs to the ten largest clones. Sample: blood. These TCRs come from a man aged 50 to 60 with Graves' hyperthyroidism.

The rearrangement joins TRBV7-3 to TRBJ1-1, with D unclear. With 3 bases removed from V and 2 bases from J, the gap between germline ends came to 7 bases. The germline V gene has CDR1 SGHTA and CDR2 FQGTGA. The CDR3 is 13 amino acids. The CDR3 here is CASSFSGNTEAFF. The CDR3 nucleotides are TGTGCCAGCAGCTTTTCTGGAAACACTGAAGCTTTCTTT. The variable domain in full, with the rest retrieved from reference TRBV7-3 and TRBJ1-1, is GAGVSQTPSNKVTEKGKYVELRCDPISGHTALYWYRQSLGQGPEFLIYFQGTGAADDSGLPNDRFFAVRPEGSVSTLKIQRTERGDSAVYLCASSFSGNTEAFFGQGTRLTVV.

This clonotype was found once. A much larger clonotype is one base distant, so this may be a read error. The CDR3 does not end in the conserved phenylalanine or tryptophan, so this is likely a read error. The chain couples TRBV7-2 to TRBJ2-5, with D possibly being TRBD2 (5 bases). CDR1 is SGHTA and CDR2 is FQGNSA in the germline V gene. This CDR3 has 14 residues. V lost 3 bases and J lost 4, with 12 bases in between. The CDR3 DNA reads as TGTGCCAGCAGCTTTCCGGGAAGCGGAGAGACCCAGTACCTC. This sequence encodes CASSFPGSGETQYL.

This clonotype was recorded a few times. The chain combines TRBV6-1 with TRBJ2-3, with TRBD1 matching 7 bases. This CDR3 has 16 residues. Trimming at V came to 6 bases and at J to 0 bases, leaving 9 bases not matched to a gene. The germline gives CDR1 MNHNS, CDR2 SASEGT. The CDR3: CASRRQGPVSTDTQYF. CDR3 DNA: TGTGCCAGCAGACGACAGGGACCCGTAAGCACAGATACGCAGTATTTT.

This clonotype came up many times. This rearrangement joins TRBV2 to TRBJ2-5; D tentatively fits TRBD1 or TRBD2 (5 bases each). The germline gives CDR1 SNHLY, CDR2 FYNNEI. CDR3 length: 19 residues. With 6 bases removed from V and 3 bases from J, the gap between germline ends came to 29 bases. This chain's CDR3 is CASSGVRFRGRKGKETQYF. CDR3 in DNA: TGTGCCAGCAGCGGCGTCCGTTTCCGGGGACGGAAAGGAAAAGAGACCCAGTACTTC.

This clonotype has a handful of counts. This chain connects TRBV29-1 to TRBJ1-2, with 9 bases lining up with TRBD1. This CDR3 comprises 17 residues. Trimming cost V 3 bases and J 4 bases; bases outside gene matches: 15. Germline V CDR1 and CDR2: SQVTM, ANQGSEA. CDR3 coding DNA: TGCAGCGTTGAGAGGGCCCCGGGACAGGGCCTAGGCTATGGCTACACCTTC. Its translation is CSVERAPGQGLGYGYTF.

This clonotype turned up a few times. This chain links TRBV9 with TRBJ2-2; 7 bases map to TRBD1. The germline gives CDR1 SGDLS, CDR2 YYNGEE. This CDR3 contains 13 residues. The J segment lost 7 bases and the V segment lost 4 bases, leaving 4 bases of the junction unmatched. The CDR3 region is CASSLRGIGELFF. The DNA for the CDR3 is TGTGCCAGCAGCCTCAGGGGGATCGGGGAGCTGTTTTTT.

In the case of this clonotype: Compared with germline, one end of the junction differs, possibly owing to a read error. This chain links TRBV7-6 with TRBJ2-2; tentative D call: TRBD2 (5 bases). This CDR3 region has 13 residues. Germline V lookup: CDR1 SGHVS, CDR2 FNYEAQ. This chain's CDR3 is CASSFSVTGELSF. In DNA form, the CDR3 reads TGTGCCAGCAGCTTCTCAGTTACCGGGGAGCTGTCTTTT.

This clonotype was observed at least ten times. The genes are TRBV11-2 and TRBJ2-1; TRBD2 aligns across 10 bases. With V trimmed by 5 bases and J by 4 bases, 5 bases remained unmatched. The CDR3 contains 15 residues. From germline, CDR1 is SGHAT and CDR2 FQNNGV. As DNA, the CDR3 is TGTGCCAGCAGCAACCTAGCGGGGGCTTACAATGAGCAGTTCTTC. Residues: CASSNLAGAYNEQFF.

In this sample, this clonotype turned up many times. The gene calls are TRBV5-1 and TRBJ2-1; 11 bases match TRBD2. The junction had 3 bases not matched to a gene; V was cut back by 4 bases and J by 6 bases. Germline CDR1 reads SGHRS; CDR2 reads YFSETQ. This CDR3 is built from 14 residues. CDR3 DNA sequence: TGCGCCAGCAGCGCCGGGACTAGCGGCAATGAGCAGTTCTTC. Its protein product is CASSAGTSGNEQFF.

In its sample, this clonotype was seen many times. The rearrangement links TRBV7-2 to TRBJ2-5, with 8 bases lining up with TRBD1. In germline, CDR1 is SGHTA, CDR2 FQGNSA. The CDR3 has 14 amino acids. With V trimmed by 8 bases and J by 5 bases, 10 bases remained unmatched. The CDR3 DNA follows: TGTGCCAGCTCCCGGGACAGGTCGAGGGAGACCCAGTACTTC. Encoded protein: CASSRDRSRETQYF. Full variable domain (missing parts from reference TRBV7-2 and TRBJ2-5): GAGVSQSPSNKVTEKGKDVELRCDPISGHTALYWYRQSLGQGLEFLIYFQGNSAPDKSGLPSDRFSAERTGGSVSTLTIQRTQQEDSAVYLCASSRDRSRETQYFGPGTRLLVL.

The table lists this clonotype with many counts. The chain has TRBV30 and TRBJ1-1, with a weak D call TRBD1 (6 bases). V was trimmed by 5 bases and J by 6 bases, leaving 16 bases between them. The CDR3 has 13 amino acids. CDR1 is GTSNPN, CDR2 SVGIG, per germline (reference sequence). The CDR3 region is CAWGGHGSSEAFF. The CDR3 DNA sequence: TGTGCCTGGGGGGGACACGGGAGCTCTGAAGCTTTCTTT.

This clonotype came up many times. Given a much more abundant clone one base away, this may be a read error. The chain combines TRBV7-2 with TRBJ1-1; tentatively, D is TRBD1 (5 bases). Germline V gives CDR1 SGHTA, CDR2 FQGNSA. The CDR3 sequence is 13 residues long. V lost 5 bases, J lost 8 bases, and 15 bases lay in between. CDR3 loop: CASSPQAGTEAFF. Here the CDR3 DNA reads TGTGCCAGCAGCCCTCAGGCCGGGACCGAAGCTTTCTTT.

At least ten counts were recorded for this clonotype. CDR3 region: CASSGTGGQQETQYF. In DNA, the CDR3 is TGTGCCAGCTCAGGGACAGGGGGCCAGCAAGAGACCCAGTACTTC. The chain uses TRBV18 and TRBJ2-5; 12 positions match TRBD1. Germline assignment: CDR1 KGHSH and CDR2 LQKENI. CDR3 length: 15 amino acids. Trimming cost V 5 bases and J 2 bases; bases outside gene matches: 3.